Shown below are 26 T cell receptor beta chains from a single sample sequenced in a study of breast tumors, draining lymph nodes, adjacent tissues. TCRdb re-called the multiplex PCR reads with MiXCR, one entry per CDR3 protein. The sample lists 200,000 or so distinct CDR3 sequences, around a third occurring once. Breast cancer patients provided tissue from their axillary draining lymph nodes. Source material: axillary lymph node tissue. Every receptor here comes from a female donor with breast cancer. Some clones in this sample may be carry-over from other donors' samples.

This clonotype was observed many times. The genes are TRBV7-9 and TRBJ1-6; the match to TRBD1 covers 8 bases. The ends lost 2 bases at V and 7 bases at J; junction bases unmatched: 4. The CDR3 consists of 15 residues. CDR1 SEHNR and CDR2 FQNEAQ come from the germline V gene (reference sequence). In DNA, the CDR3 is TGTGCCAGCAGCTTAAGGGGACAGGCCAATTCACCCCTCCACTTT. Its translation: CASSLRGQANSPLHF.

In this sample, this clonotype turned up many times. The gene calls are TRBV5-1 and TRBJ1-2; 9 bases agree with TRBD1. This CDR3 comprises 15 residues. Germline CDR1 is SGHRS and CDR2 is YFSETQ. Germline trimming cut 4 bases from V and 4 bases from J; bases unmatched to any gene: 8. CDR3 amino acids: CASSTPGQGFYGYTF. Written as DNA, the CDR3 is TGCGCCAGCAGCACACCGGGACAGGGATTCTATGGCTACACCTTC. Full variable domain (rest looked up from reference TRBV5-1 and TRBJ1-2): KAGVTQTPRYLIKTRGQQVTLSCSPISGHRSVSWYQQTPGQGLQFLFEYFSETQRNKGNFPGRFSGRQFSNSRSEMNVSTLELGDSALYLCASSTPGQGFYGYTFGSGTRLTVV.

Worth noting for this clonotype: A read error is possible here, since a much larger clone lies one base away. CDR3 DNA sequence: TGTGCCTGGAGGAACTGGGTGAGCACAGATACGCAGTATTTT. Its protein product is CAWRNWVSTDTQYF. The chain joins TRBV30 to TRBJ2-3, with D uncertain. The CDR3 has 14 residues. Trimming took off 3 bases at V and 0 bases at J, with 10 bases between the two ends. Germline CDR1 reads GTSNPN; CDR2 reads SVGIG (reference sequence).

This clonotype was detected many times. V gene TRBV18 combines with J gene TRBJ2-7; TRBD1 is a possible D gene (5 bases). The CDR3 loop spans 12 amino acids. Germline CDR1 KGHSH, CDR2 LQKENI. V gave up 8 bases and J gave up 4 bases, with 12 bases separating them. CDR3 coding DNA: TGTGCCAGCAGCCCTGACAGTTACGAGCAGTACTTC. The encoded protein is CASSPDSYEQYF.

This clonotype was detected ten times or more. This sequence joins TRBV7-8 and TRBJ2-1; TRBD2 agrees at 7 bases. The length of the CDR3 is 17 residues. The trim removed 5 bases at V and 7 bases at J, leaving 17 bases unmatched. Germline CDR1 is SGHVS and CDR2 is FQNEAQ. CDR3 in amino acids: CASSPPRRAGVLNEQFF. For the CDR3, the DNA is TGTGCCAGCAGCCCCCCCCGTCGGGCGGGAGTTTTGAATGAGCAGTTCTTC.

This clonotype was picked up many times. The chain couples TRBV19 to TRBJ2-7; TRBD1 agrees at 10 bases. Germline V gene lookup returns CDR1 LNHDA and CDR2 SQIVND (reference sequence). The junction had 8 bases not matched to a gene; V was cut back by 4 bases and J by 2 bases. The CDR3 totals 16 residues. The CDR3 region has the DNA TGTGCCAGTAGTACCCCGACAGGGGGCTTCGCCTACGAGCAGTACTTC. Amino acids: CASSTPTGGFAYEQYF.

This clonotype was detected many times. The genes are TRBV9 and TRBJ1-1; the D gene is possibly TRBD1 (6 bases). In germline, CDR1 is SGDLS, CDR2 YYNGEE. The CDR3 is 15 residues long. Trimming took off 4 bases at V and 0 bases at J, with 13 bases between the two ends. The CDR3 bases are TGTGCCAGCAGCACGACAGGACGTATGAACACTGAAGCTTTCTTT. Translation gives CASSTTGRMNTEAFF.

This clonotype has only one observation. This sequence joins TRBV20-1 and TRBJ2-1, with D unresolved. Germline values: CDR1 DFQATT, CDR2 SNEGSKA (reference sequence). V was pared by 6 bases and J by 5 bases, with 8 bases between. This CDR3 has 11 residues. The DNA of the CDR3 is TGCAGTGCGAACGTACACAATGAGCAGTTCTTC. It specifies CSANVHNEQFF.

The V call is TRBV6-5, the J call TRBJ2-7; 14 bases are shared with TRBD2. V was clipped by 5 bases and J by 7 bases; unmatched bases: 7. This CDR3 region has 15 residues. The germline CDR1 and CDR2 sequences are MNHEY and SVGAGI. The CDR3 is CASSPGLAGAWEQYF. The CDR3 DNA reads as TGTGCCAGCAGTCCGGGACTAGCGGGGGCCTGGGAGCAGTACTTC.

The chain is built from TRBV2 and TRBJ1-6; 7 nucleotides agree with TRBD1. V dropped 6 bases and J dropped 7; count of bases not matched to a gene: 6. The CDR3 has 14 amino acids. The germline V gene has CDR1 SNHLY and CDR2 FYNNEI. The chain's CDR3 is CASRPTGENSPLHF. The CDR3 coding sequence is TGTGCCAGCAGGCCAACAGGGGAGAATTCACCCCTCCACTTT.

Ten or more counts support this clonotype. The V and J genes are TRBV5-1 and TRBJ1-3, with D unclear. The CDR3 is 15 amino acids. Trimming pared 1 base from V and 4 bases from J, leaving 12 bases between. The V gene's germline CDR1 is SGHRS and CDR2 YFSETQ. The CDR3 DNA reads TGCGCCAGCAGCTTGTCAGTATCTCTGGGAAACACCATATATTTT. It translates to CASSLSVSLGNTIYF.

This clonotype was seen a few times. The chain couples TRBV20-1 to TRBJ1-1; 10 positions match TRBD1. This CDR3 is built from 13 residues. Unmatched junction bases numbered 7, after V lost 6 bases and J lost 6 bases. In germline, CDR1 is DFQATT, CDR2 SNEGSKA (reference sequence). As DNA, the CDR3 is TGCAGTGCCAGGACAGGGGGGGTCTCTGAAGCTTTCTTT. It encodes CSARTGGVSEAFF.

This clonotype was seen at least ten times. V gene TRBV24-1 combines with J gene TRBJ2-3, with TRBD1 as a possible D gene (6 bases). V shed 3 bases and J shed 6 bases, with 9 bases lying between them. This CDR3 spans 13 amino acids. Germline CDR1 and CDR2: KGHDR and SFDVKD. In DNA, the CDR3 is TGTGCCACCAGTGATGTGGACAGTGATACGCAGTATTTT. It is translated as CATSDVDSDTQYF.

The table lists this clonotype with many counts. The V and J genes are TRBV7-9 and TRBJ1-2; perhaps TRBD1 as D (5 bases). The CDR3 totals 14 residues. The germline gives CDR1 SEHNR, CDR2 FQNEAQ (reference sequence). V was shortened by 7 bases and J by 2 bases, with 14 bases between the two germline ends. The CDR3 DNA sequence: TGTGCCAGCACCTTCGGGGGACGCAACTATGGCTACACCTTC. Protein sequence: CASTFGGRNYGYTF. The variable domain in full, with the rest retrieved from reference TRBV7-9 and TRBJ1-2, is DTGVSQNPRHKITKRGQNVTFRCDPISEHNRLYWYRQTLGQGPEFLTYFQNEAQLEKSRLLSDRFSAERPKGSFSTLEIQRTEQGDSAMYLCASTFGGRNYGYTFGSGTRLTVV.

The sample holds many counts of this clonotype. The V and J genes are TRBV10-3 and TRBJ2-2; the D call may be TRBD1 or TRBD2 (8 bases each). The CDR3 totals 13 residues. Deletions cut 9 bases from V and 15 bases from J, with 23 bases between. Germline values: CDR1 ENHRY, CDR2 SYGVKD. The CDR3 spells CAIAGTGTGGVFF. In nucleotides, the CDR3 is TGTGCCATTGCCGGGACAGGAACCGGGGGGGTGTTTTTT.

This clonotype was seen ten or more times. A read error may explain this, as a much larger clone is one base away. This chain joins TRBV12-3 or TRBV12-4 and TRBJ2-5; TRBD2 agrees at 7 bases. CDR3 length equals 14 residues. The V gene end was trimmed by 3 bases and the J gene end by 5 bases; junction bases not matched to a gene: 6. The CDR3 spells CASSFAGVEETQYF. The CDR3 DNA follows: TGTGCCAGCAGTTTCGCGGGAGTGGAGGAGACCCAGTACTTC.

This clonotype was seen at least ten times. The chain combines TRBV12-3 or TRBV12-4 with TRBJ1-3; D is uncertain. Trimming removed 3 bases at V and 0 bases at J, with 6 bases between. CDR3 length equals 14 residues. The CDR3 DNA reads TGTGCCAGCAGTTTCACAGTCTCTGGAAACACCATATATTTT. The encoded protein is CASSFTVSGNTIYF.

This clonotype was observed at least ten times. The chain recombines TRBV4-1 with TRBJ2-7; the D gene is possibly TRBD2 (7 bases). Germline V gene data show CDR1 as MGHRA and CDR2 as YSYEKL. This CDR3 has 16 residues. V was cut by 3 bases and J by 3 bases, with 18 bases left in between. CDR3 region: CASSQEGGGRIYEQYF. CDR3 in DNA: TGCGCCAGCAGCCAGGAAGGGGGGGGACGGATCTACGAGCAGTACTTC.

This sequence joins TRBV2 and TRBJ2-2, with D unclear. CDR3 length: 13 amino acids. Trimming pared 2 bases from V and 7 bases from J, leaving 8 bases between. Germline CDR1 SNHLY, CDR2 FYNNEI. The DNA for the CDR3 is TGTGCCAGCAGTGAAAGCCGCAGCGGGGAGCTGTTTTTT. It codes for CASSESRSGELFF. The whole variable domain, remainder taken from reference TRBV2 and TRBJ2-2, is EPEVTQTPSHQVTQMGQEVILRCVPISNHLYFYWYRQILGQKVEFLVSFYNNEISEKSEIFDDQFSVERPDGSNFTLKIRSTKLEDSAMYFCASSESRSGELFFGEGSRLTVL.

This clonotype was seen a handful of times. V is TRBV20-1 and J is TRBJ2-7; TRBD2 is a possible D gene (5 bases). The germline gives CDR1 DFQATT, CDR2 SNEGSKA (reference sequence). CDR3 size: 14 residues. V was pared by 4 bases and J by 6 bases, with 19 bases between. CDR3 amino acids: CSAIRLALRSEQYF. CDR3 DNA sequence: TGCAGTGCTATAAGGCTAGCTCTTCGCTCCGAGCAGTACTTC.

V and J are TRBV7-9 and TRBJ1-1; weak D call: TRBD1 (5 bases). There are 15 residues in the CDR3. V was trimmed by 4 bases and J by 3 bases, leaving 15 bases between them. Germline V lookup: CDR1 SEHNR, CDR2 FQNEAQ (reference sequence). As DNA, the CDR3 is TGTGCCAGCAGCTCGCCGGGACGGTGGGACACTGAAGCTTTCTTT. Protein: CASSSPGRWDTEAFF.

To note about this clonotype: This could be a read error, since a much larger clone is one nucleotide away. This chain joins TRBV6-5 and TRBJ1-2; D is unclear. With 5 bases removed from V and 4 bases from J, the gap between germline ends came to 17 bases. Germline CDR1 is MNHEY and CDR2 is SVGAGI. The CDR3 contains 15 residues. CDR3 DNA: TGTGCCAGCAGTCAAGCGAAGGGATCACGCTATGGCTACACCTTC. This encodes CASSQAKGSRYGYTF.

This clonotype has a count of ten or more. The chain has TRBV3-1 and TRBJ2-2; D is unclear. Trimming pared 3 bases from V and 0 bases from J, leaving 8 bases between. Germline V gene sequence: CDR1 LGHDT, CDR2 YNNKEL (reference sequence). The CDR3 totals 15 residues. The CDR3 DNA reads as TGTGCCAGCAGCCATGTGGGGACGAACACCGGGGAGCTGTTTTTT. This sequence encodes CASSHVGTNTGELFF.

This clonotype showed up many times. The chain is built from TRBV30 and TRBJ1-5; D is unclear. Trimming pared 1 base from V and 7 bases from J, leaving 8 bases between. Per the germline V gene, CDR1 is GTSNPN and CDR2 is SVGIG (reference sequence). This CDR3 region has 12 residues. The CDR3 protein is CAWSDGYQPQHF. CDR3 DNA: TGTGCCTGGAGTGACGGGTACCAGCCCCAGCATTTT.

This clonotype was seen at least ten times. The rearrangement links TRBV4-2 to TRBJ1-4; 8 positions agree with TRBD1. Germline lookup yields CDR1 LGHNA and CDR2 YNFKEQ. The CDR3 consists of 14 residues. J was trimmed by 5 bases and V by 4 bases; bases with no gene match: 3. This chain's CDR3 is CASSPGQENEKLFF. In DNA, the CDR3 is TGTGCCAGCAGCCCGGGACAGGAGAATGAAAAACTGTTTTTT.

In this sample, this clonotype turned up many times. Possible read error: a much larger clone is one base away. CDR3 DNA: TGCGCCAGCAGTGTATCCAGGACAGGGAATTCACCCCTCCACTTT. This gives the protein CASSVSRTGNSPLHF. This chain uses TRBV10-2 with TRBJ1-6; 8 positions match TRBD1. The germline V gene encodes CDR1 WSHSY and CDR2 SAAADI. The CDR3 is 15 amino acids. V lost 4 bases to trimming and J lost 7 bases; unmatched junction nucleotides: 6.